These 24 T cell receptor beta chains were all obtained from the same sample, sequenced in a study of cytomegalovirus exposure and HLA in healthy donors (dated by TCRdb to 2016 to 2017). The library was obtained by the immunoSEQ multiplex PCR assay. For the multiplex PCR, a mixture combining 60 forward primers for TCR Vbeta segments and 13 reverse primers for TCR Jbeta segments was used. Sourced from immuneACCESS, this table was stored by TCRdb with only in-frame sequences that have V and J called. A share of the clones is absent; for the studies checked, an unresolved V gene accounts for under half, and the remainder has no known explanation. Across this sample there are over 75,000 clones, with roughly four fifths seen only once. The leading ten clones occupy around 5.2% of the sample. Sequencing was done on a sample of PBMCs. The receptors derive from a woman between 18 and 30 years old in good health and CMV-seropositive.

As to this clone: Compared with germline, one end of the junction differs, possibly owing to a read error. The V gene is TRBV2, the J gene TRBJ2-3, with 12 bases aligning to TRBD2. Per the germline V gene, CDR1 is SNHLY and CDR2 is FYNNEI. The CDR3 has 16 residues. Here the CDR3 reads CTSSESLAGGPDTQYF. CDR3 coding DNA: TGTACCAGCAGTGAATCCCTAGCGGGGGGGCCAGATACGCAGTATTTT.

The chain has TRBV5-1 and TRBJ1-2; tentative D call: TRBD1 (5 bases). V lost 4 bases and J 1 base, leaving 14 bases between the germline ends. CDR1 is SGHRS and CDR2 is YFSETQ in the germline V gene. The CDR3 sequence is 15 residues long. CDR3 sequence reads: CASSPGVNLNYGYTF. As DNA, the CDR3 is TGCGCCAGCAGCCCGGGGGTAAACCTTAACTATGGCTACACCTTC.

V is TRBV7-6 and J is TRBJ2-5; 8 bases are shared with TRBD2. The CDR3 is made up of 18 amino acids. V trimming: 1 base; J trimming: 5 bases; junction bases outside the gene matches: 15. Germline CDR1 reads SGHVS; CDR2 reads FNYEAQ. DNA for the CDR3: TGTGCCAGCAGCTTAGATTCGGCGGGGGGAGGCGGGTCGGAGACCCAGTACTTC. This translates into CASSLDSAGGGGSETQYF. The full variable domain, in which reference TRBV7-6 and TRBJ2-5 provide the parts outside the CDR3, is GAGVSQSPRYKVTKRGQDVALRCDPISGHVSLYWYRQALGQGPEFLTYFNYEAQQDKSGLPNDRFSAERPEGSISTLTIQRTEQRDSAMYRCASSLDSAGGGGSETQYFGPGTRLLVL.

V usage is TRBV6-1 and J usage is TRBJ2-3, with D hard to call. From germline, CDR1 is MNHNS and CDR2 SASEGT. V lost 1 base to trimming and J lost 2 bases, with 7 bases between them. The CDR3 has 14 amino acids. This chain's CDR3 is CASSEVSNTDTQYF. CDR3 sequence (DNA): TGTGCCAGCAGTGAAGTGTCTAACACAGATACGCAGTATTTT.

This clone was picked up a small number of times. The chain employs TRBV27 and TRBJ2-7; 16 bases align to TRBD2. After removal of 5 bases from V and 5 bases from J, the junction contained 6 bases not matched to a gene. The germline V gene encodes CDR1 MNHEY and CDR2 SMNVEV (reference sequence). This CDR3 has 16 amino acids. In DNA form, the CDR3 reads TGTGCCAGCAGTGGGACTAGCGGGGGGGCTCCCCACGAGCAGTACTTC. This gives the protein CASSGTSGGAPHEQYF.

This clone was seen a single time. The chain is built from TRBV5-6 and TRBJ2-1, with TRBD2 identical over 11 bases. Germline CDR1 and CDR2: SGHDT and YYEEEE. J was trimmed by 4 bases and V by 4 bases; bases with no gene match: 4. The CDR3 consists of 15 residues. CDR3 protein: CASSPTSGGYNEQFF. The CDR3 bases are TGTGCCAGCAGCCCTACTAGCGGGGGATACAATGAGCAGTTCTTC. Based on the CDR3 plus reference TRBV5-6 and TRBJ2-1, the full variable domain is DAGVTQSPTHLIKTRGQQVTLRCSPKSGHDTVSWYQQALGQGPQFIFQYYEEEERQRGNFPDRFSGHQFPNYSSELNVNALLLGDSALYLCASSPTSGGYNEQFFGPGTRLTVL.

The V call is TRBV13, the J call TRBJ1-2, with a weak D call TRBD1 (5 bases). The ends were cut back, 5 bases at V and 4 bases at J, with 11 bases in the middle. The CDR3 consists of 13 residues. Germline CDR1 PRHDT, CDR2 FYEKMQ (reference sequence). CDR3 DNA sequence: TGTGCCAGCAGCCCAGACAGATCCTATGGCTACACCTTC. Translation: CASSPDRSYGYTF.

The genes are TRBV18 and TRBJ1-2, with D perhaps matching TRBD1 (6 bases). Trimming stripped 1 base from V and 4 bases from J, with 10 bases between. From germline, CDR1 is KGHSH and CDR2 LQKENI. This CDR3 contains 14 residues. CDR3 sequence (DNA): TGTGCCAGCTCACCACGACAGGATTTCTATGGCTACACCTTC. Amino acid sequence: CASSPRQDFYGYTF.

This chain links TRBV28 with TRBJ2-7; weak D call: TRBD1 (6 bases). In germline, CDR1 is MDHEN, CDR2 SYDVKM. The V end lost 7 bases, the J end lost 3 bases, and 10 bases lay between the germline ends. The CDR3 is 12 residues long. CDR3 nucleotide sequence: TGTGCCAGCAAGGACAGCAACTACGAGCAGTACTTC. It encodes CASKDSNYEQYF.

This rearrangement joins TRBV9 to TRBJ1-1; 9 bases map to TRBD1. The junction had 11 bases not matched to a gene; V was cut back by 6 bases and J by 2 bases. Germline V lookup: CDR1 SGDLS, CDR2 YYNGEE. The CDR3 consists of 16 residues. For the CDR3, the DNA is TGTGCCAGCAACCCGACAGGGGGTTACCCTAACACTGAAGCTTTCTTT. Protein product: CASNPTGGYPNTEAFF.

This clone was detected only once. V and J are TRBV25-1 and TRBJ2-1, with a weak D call TRBD2 (6 bases). V lost 0 bases, J lost 1 base, and 10 bases lay in between. CDR3 size: 16 residues. The germline gives CDR1 MGHDK, CDR2 SYGVNS. This CDR3 is CASSEYTGASYNEQFF. The CDR3 DNA reads TGTGCCAGCAGTGAATATACGGGAGCTTCCTACAATGAGCAGTTCTTC.

The CDR3 nucleotides read TGTGCCAGCAGTGAATACTCGGGAATAGCGGGGGGCCGGGATACGCAGTATTTT. Protein product: CASSEYSGIAGGRDTQYF. The gene calls are TRBV25-1 and TRBJ2-3; 10 bases fit TRBD2. The germline gives CDR1 MGHDK, CDR2 SYGVNS. With V trimmed by 0 bases and J by 6 bases, 12 bases remained unmatched. This CDR3 contains 18 residues.

As DNA, the CDR3 is TGCGCCATTTCTAGTACCTACTCCGAGCAGTACTTC. Translated: CAISSTYSEQYF. This rearrangement joins TRBV10-1 to TRBJ2-7; no clear D gene. The germline V gene encodes CDR1 WNHNN and CDR2 SYGVQD (reference sequence). Deletions cut 10 bases from V and 6 bases from J, with 16 bases between. The CDR3 runs to 12 residues.

The chain has TRBV4-2 and TRBJ1-2, with TRBD1 matching 11 bases. Looked up from germline, CDR1 is LGHNA and CDR2 is YNFKEQ. The ends lost 4 bases at V and 4 bases at J; junction bases unmatched: 8. The CDR3 is made up of 16 amino acids. The CDR3 nucleotides are TGTGCCAGCAGCCCAGGGACAGGGGGGCCGGGCTATGGCTACACCTTC. Translated, it gives CASSPGTGGPGYGYTF.

V usage is TRBV5-1 and J usage is TRBJ2-5, with D perhaps matching TRBD2 (6 bases). The CDR3 consists of 16 residues. Germline V gene lookup returns CDR1 SGHRS and CDR2 YFSETQ. V was trimmed by 4 bases and J by 3 bases, leaving 19 bases between them. CDR3 sequence: CASSIRTTRGKETQYF. DNA of the CDR3: TGCGCCAGCAGCATCAGGACCACCCGGGGGAAAGAGACCCAGTACTTC.

The J gene is TRBJ1-1, the V gene TRBV5-1, with unresolved D. V lost 0 bases and J 10 bases, leaving 13 bases between the germline ends. The CDR3 sequence is 13 residues long. CDR1 and CDR2 (germline): SGHRS, YFSETQ. The CDR3 region is CASSLDWPPGAFF. The CDR3 coding sequence is TGCGCCAGCAGCTTGGATTGGCCCCCGGGAGCTTTCTTT.

This clone was picked up a small number of times. The CDR3 loop is CASSGDSPYGYTF. The CDR3 region has the DNA TGTGCCAGCAGTGGGGACAGCCCCTATGGCTACACCTTC. V gene TRBV6-1 combines with J gene TRBJ1-2, with 7 bases lining up with TRBD1. This CDR3 region has 13 residues. The ends lost 4 bases at V and 4 bases at J; junction bases unmatched: 3. Looked up from germline, CDR1 is MNHNS and CDR2 is SASEGT.

CDR3: CASSYDSSGSYEQYF. CDR3 DNA: TGTGCCAGCAGCTACGATTCTAGCGGCTCCTACGAGCAGTACTTC. The chain recombines TRBV11-2 with TRBJ2-7, with TRBD2 matching over 7 bases. The junction had 6 bases not matched to a gene; V was cut back by 4 bases and J by 0 bases. The CDR3 totals 15 residues. CDR1 and CDR2 (germline): SGHAT, FQNNGV.

The V call is TRBV30, the J call TRBJ1-5, with 7 bases aligning to TRBD1. Germline V lookup: CDR1 GTSNPN, CDR2 SVGIG (reference sequence). This CDR3 spans 17 amino acids. Trimming cost V 1 base and J 0 bases; bases outside gene matches: 9. The DNA of the CDR3 is TGTGCCTGGAGTGGATACGGGACAGCCTATAGCAATCAGCCCCAGCATTTT. It encodes CAWSGYGTAYSNQPQHF.

The CDR3 DNA is TGTGCCAGCAGCTCCCGGGACAGGGGGCGGGAGAACACCGGGGAGCTGTTTTTT. Translated: CASSSRDRGRENTGELFF. V usage is TRBV7-9 and J usage is TRBJ2-2, with 12 bases fitting TRBD1. Unmatched junction bases numbered 7, after V lost 4 bases and J lost 1 base. This CDR3 region has 18 residues. Per germline, CDR1 SEHNR and CDR2 FQNEAQ (reference sequence).

The V gene is TRBV15, the J gene TRBJ2-2; D is unresolved. The germline V gene encodes CDR1 LNHNV and CDR2 YYDKDF (reference sequence). Trimming cost V 0 bases and J 2 bases, with 10 bases left between them. The CDR3 contains 16 residues. The CDR3 spells CATSRDLQTNTGELFF. The CDR3 coding sequence is TGTGCCACCAGCAGAGATCTCCAGACTAACACCGGGGAGCTGTTTTTT.

The CDR3 region has the DNA TGTGCCAGCAGCTCCCTTCCGGGAGGGCCCTACAATGAGCAGTTCTTC. Amino acid sequence: CASSSLPGGPYNEQFF. The V gene is TRBV11-2, the J gene TRBJ2-1, with 8 positions matching TRBD2. Germline V gene data show CDR1 as SGHAT and CDR2 as FQNNGV. CDR3 size: 16 residues. With V trimmed by 4 bases and J by 2 bases, 7 bases remained unmatched. The full variable domain, its missing parts supplied by reference TRBV11-2 and TRBJ2-1, is EAGVAQSPRYKIIEKRQSVAFWCNPISGHATLYWYQQILGQGPKLLIQFQNNGVVDDSQLPKDRFSAERLKGVDSTLKIQPAKLEDSAVYLCASSSLPGGPYNEQFFGPGTRLTVL.

This sequence joins TRBV15 and TRBJ2-5; a weak D match, TRBD1 (6 bases). The germline V gene has CDR1 LNHNV and CDR2 YYDKDF (reference sequence). The CDR3 is 14 residues long. Trimming took 0 bases from V and 2 from J, leaving 7 bases between them. CDR3 in amino acids: CATSRDGTQETQYF. CDR3 bases: TGTGCCACCAGCAGAGATGGGACACAAGAGACCCAGTACTTC.

The genes are TRBV6-1 and TRBJ1-2, with 9 positions matching TRBD1. The CDR3 covers 15 residues. V dropped 6 bases and J dropped 1; count of bases not matched to a gene: 6. Germline assignment: CDR1 MNHNS and CDR2 SASEGT. The CDR3, as DNA: TGTGCCAGCAGACCAACAGGGGGCTTTAACTATGGCTACACCTTC. Translation: CASRPTGGFNYGYTF.